The 30 T cell receptor beta chains in this list originate from one sample, sequenced in a study of blood T cell repertoires in COVID-19. Using immunoSEQ multiplex PCR, the repertoire was profiled, and TCRdb retains in-frame clones only, with some absent. The table has hundreds of thousands of clones, 75% to 90% seen once. The sequenced sample consisted of peripheral blood. The receptor set was obtained from a woman aged 30 to 39 with acute or convalescent COVID-19.

The chain recombines TRBV4-1 with TRBJ2-1; D may be TRBD2 (5 bases). CDR3 length: 16 amino acids. Trimming took 0 bases from V and 5 from J, leaving 14 bases between them. From germline, CDR1 is MGHRA and CDR2 YSYEKL. Here the CDR3 DNA reads TGCGCCAGCAGCCAAGATAGGGCTAGCTGGAACAATGAGCAGTTCTTC. Its translation is CASSQDRASWNNEQFF.

The rearrangement links TRBV6-5 to TRBJ2-7, with 7 nucleotides matching TRBD2. The CDR3 is 15 residues long. Germline V gene sequence: CDR1 MNHEY, CDR2 SVGAGI. Trimming cost V 6 bases and J 2 bases; bases outside gene matches: 10. CDR3 protein: CASRRGGGAAYEQYF. CDR3 nucleotides: TGTGCCAGCAGACGTGGGGGGGGAGCTGCCTACGAGCAGTACTTC.

The genes are TRBV6-5 and TRBJ1-3, with no clear D. CDR1 and CDR2 from the germline V gene are MNHEY and SVGAGI. Trimming removed 6 bases from V and 0 bases from J, with 6 bases in between. The CDR3 runs to 13 residues. The CDR3 DNA sequence: TGTGCCAGCAGGGAGAGCTCTGGAAACACCATATATTTT. Translating gives CASRESSGNTIYF.

The chain recombines TRBV27 with TRBJ2-3; perhaps TRBD1 as D (5 bases). CDR1 MNHEY and CDR2 SMNVEV come from the germline V gene (reference sequence). V was cut by 6 bases and J by 0 bases, with 16 bases left in between. This CDR3 is 16 amino acids long. CDR3 nucleotides: TGTGCCAGCAGCAAAGGGGTCCACCTAAGCACAGATACGCAGTATTTT. Protein product: CASSKGVHLSTDTQYF.

This clone was counted only a few times. This chain joins TRBV5-1 and TRBJ2-2; 8 bases are a match to TRBD1. This CDR3 comprises 15 residues. Trimming removed 4 bases from V and 5 bases from J; junction bases left unmatched: 7. Germline V lookup: CDR1 SGHRS, CDR2 YFSETQ. As DNA, the CDR3 is TGCGCCAGCAGCCAAGGACAGGGATTAACCGGGGAGCTGTTTTTT. Translated: CASSQGQGLTGELFF.

This clone was detected once. V is TRBV7-9 and J is TRBJ1-1; 8 nucleotides match TRBD1. The CDR3 has 14 residues. Germline V gives CDR1 SEHNR, CDR2 FQNEAQ (reference sequence). Trimming at V came to 5 bases and at J to 4 bases, leaving 6 bases not matched to a gene. CDR3 loop: CASSVDRGGTEAFF. DNA of the CDR3: TGTGCCAGCAGCGTAGACAGGGGAGGCACTGAAGCTTTCTTT.

In its sample, this clone was seen once. This chain connects TRBV7-6 to TRBJ2-7; TRBD1 matches at 7 bases. With 1 base clipped from V and 0 bases from J, the junction kept 3 bases outside the gene matches. Germline CDR1 SGHVS, CDR2 FNYEAQ. The CDR3 covers 15 residues. The CDR3 nucleotides read TGTGCCAGCAGCTTAGGGACAGGCGACTCCTACGAGCAGTACTTC. Protein sequence: CASSLGTGDSYEQYF.

On this clone itself: This same CDR3 is encoded by further DNA sequences in the sample. The chain recombines TRBV6-5 with TRBJ2-3; tentatively, D is TRBD2 (7 bases). This CDR3 comprises 13 residues. Trimming removed 3 bases at V and 6 bases at J, with 10 bases between. CDR1 is MNHEY, CDR2 SVGAGI, per germline. CDR3 sequence reads: CASSYGGADTQYF. DNA for the CDR3: TGTGCCAGCAGTTATGGGGGGGCGGATACGCAGTATTTT.

The rearrangement links TRBV5-5 to TRBJ1-5; D not resolved. CDR3 size: 13 residues. Germline CDR1 reads SGHKS; CDR2 reads YYEKEE (reference sequence). Trimming took off 1 base at V and 7 bases at J, with 9 bases between the two ends. The CDR3 protein is CASSLLGGQPQHF. DNA of the CDR3: TGTGCCAGCAGCTTGCTTGGCGGACAGCCCCAGCATTTT.

V and J are TRBV11-2 and TRBJ2-1, with 12 bases identical to TRBD2. This CDR3 is 16 amino acids long. With 0 bases clipped from V and 9 bases from J, the junction kept 6 bases outside the gene matches. Germline assignment: CDR1 SGHAT and CDR2 FQNNGV. CDR3 in DNA: TGTGCCAGCAGCTTAGATTCTAGCGGGGGGGCGGCTGAGCAGTTCTTC. It is translated as CASSLDSSGGAAEQFF. Variable domain in full (rest from reference TRBV11-2 and TRBJ2-1): EAGVAQSPRYKIIEKRQSVAFWCNPISGHATLYWYQQILGQGPKLLIQFQNNGVVDDSQLPKDRFSAERLKGVDSTLKIQPAKLEDSAVYLCASSLDSSGGAAEQFFGPGTRLTVL.

Worth noting for this clone: At the DNA level, this CDR3 is encoded by other sequences in the same sample as well. V usage is TRBV5-4 and J usage is TRBJ1-2, with D perhaps matching TRBD1 (6 bases). Germline V gives CDR1 SGHNT, CDR2 YYREEE (reference sequence). The V end was cut by 2 bases, the J end by 4 bases, with 9 bases between. This CDR3 is built from 13 residues. Written as DNA, the CDR3 is TGTGCCAGCAGCTTAAGGGGGGGCTATGGCTACACCTTC. Protein: CASSLRGGYGYTF.

The V call is TRBV5-6, the J call TRBJ2-7, with 7 bases fitting TRBD2. Germline V gives CDR1 SGHDT, CDR2 YYEEEE. V gave up 4 bases and J gave up 10 bases; unmatched junction bases: 8. The CDR3 is 12 amino acids. The CDR3 DNA is TGTGCCAGCAGCGCGGTGGGGGGGTATCAGTACTTC. Its translation: CASSAVGGYQYF.

This chain connects TRBV28 to TRBJ2-2, with 7 bases aligning to TRBD1. This CDR3 comprises 16 residues. After removal of 2 bases from V and 6 bases from J, the junction contained 9 bases not matched to a gene. CDR1 is MDHEN, CDR2 SYDVKM, per germline. CDR3 bases: TGTGCCAGCAGTTTAATTTCCCGGGACAGATCCGGGGAGCTGTTTTTT. This codes for CASSLISRDRSGELFF.

This clone was seen more than once but under ten times. V and J are TRBV6-5 and TRBJ1-2; 7 bases fit TRBD1. CDR3 length: 14 amino acids. Germline V gene sequence: CDR1 MNHEY, CDR2 SVGAGI. V trimming: 6 bases; J trimming: 2 bases; junction bases outside the gene matches: 6. CDR3 nucleotide sequence: TGTGCCAGCAGCCCAGACAGGGCAAACTATGGCTACACCTTC. Encoded protein: CASSPDRANYGYTF.

The V and J genes are TRBV11-2 and TRBJ1-6; D call uncertain. The CDR3 is made up of 14 amino acids. Per germline, CDR1 SGHAT and CDR2 FQNNGV. V gave up 1 base and J gave up 9 bases, with 10 bases separating them. CDR3 sequence (DNA): TGTGCCAGCAGCTTAGGGGCCTCGGTTTCACCCCTCCACTTT. Translation gives CASSLGASVSPLHF.

J is TRBJ2-7 and V is TRBV6-1, with 8 nucleotides matching TRBD2. This CDR3 contains 15 residues. Germline CDR1 and CDR2: MNHNS and SASEGT. V was pared by 3 bases and J by 3 bases, with 7 bases of the junction left unmatched. The CDR3 sequence is CASSDGLADFYEQYF. The CDR3 DNA reads TGTGCCAGCAGTGACGGACTAGCAGACTTCTACGAGCAGTACTTC.

V usage is TRBV6-4 and J usage is TRBJ1-5; 8 nucleotides agree with TRBD1. The CDR3 is 16 residues long. Germline trimming cut 7 bases from V and 3 bases from J; bases unmatched to any gene: 11. Germline lookup yields CDR1 MRHNA and CDR2 SNTAGT. The CDR3 coding sequence is TGTGCCAGCAACCCAAAGCTGGACAGGGACAATCAGCCCCAGCATTTT. Protein product: CASNPKLDRDNQPQHF.

V usage is TRBV24-1 and J usage is TRBJ1-2, with a possible D match to TRBD1 (6 bases). Germline V gene sequence: CDR1 KGHDR, CDR2 SFDVKD. CDR3 length: 13 amino acids. V shed 4 bases and J shed 3 bases, with 8 bases lying between them. The CDR3 reads CATSEAGDYGYTF. CDR3 in DNA: TGTGCCACCAGTGAGGCAGGGGACTATGGCTACACCTTC.

The V call is TRBV3-1 (or the pseudogene TRBV3-2), the J call TRBJ2-2; tentatively, D is TRBD1 (5 bases). Germline lookup yields CDR1 LGHDT and CDR2 YNNKEL (reference sequence). The CDR3 consists of 15 residues. V was cut by 4 bases and J by 0 bases, with 9 bases left in between. Here the CDR3 reads CASSPTVSNTGELFF. In DNA, the CDR3 is TGTGCCAGCAGCCCGACAGTATCGAACACCGGGGAGCTGTTTTTT.

This chain joins TRBV27 and TRBJ1-5; the match to TRBD1 covers 10 bases. Germline lookup yields CDR1 MNHEY and CDR2 SMNVEV (reference sequence). CDR3 size: 15 residues. J gave up 7 bases and V 5 bases, and 8 bases lay outside the gene matches. CDR3: CASSNGQGGGQPQHF. Here the CDR3 DNA reads TGTGCCAGCAGTAACGGACAGGGGGGGGGACAGCCCCAGCATTTT.

The chain uses TRBV5-1 and TRBJ2-7, with TRBD1 as a possible D gene (5 bases). Germline CDR1 and CDR2: SGHRS and YFSETQ. Trimming removed 0 bases at V and 5 bases at J, with 15 bases between. The CDR3 spans 15 residues. This chain's CDR3 is CASSLGWGYVDEQYF. In DNA, the CDR3 is TGCGCCAGCAGCTTGGGTTGGGGCTATGTCGACGAGCAGTACTTC. The whole variable domain, remainder taken from reference TRBV5-1 and TRBJ2-7, is KAGVTQTPRYLIKTRGQQVTLSCSPISGHRSVSWYQQTPGQGLQFLFEYFSETQRNKGNFPGRFSGRQFSNSRSEMNVSTLELGDSALYLCASSLGWGYVDEQYFGPGTRLTVT.

The chain uses TRBV6-5 and TRBJ2-1; 8 bases fit TRBD2. Germline lookup yields CDR1 MNHEY and CDR2 SVGAGI. The junction had 8 bases not matched to a gene; V was cut back by 4 bases and J by 6 bases. The CDR3 spans 15 residues. This CDR3 is CASSFTRGGGNEQFF. The CDR3 DNA follows: TGTGCCAGCAGTTTCACCCGGGGGGGCGGCAATGAGCAGTTCTTC.

The genes are TRBV3-1 (or the pseudogene TRBV3-2) and TRBJ1-5, with 8 positions matching TRBD1. The CDR3 loop spans 15 amino acids. The V gene's germline CDR1 is LGHDT and CDR2 YNNKEL (reference sequence). The junction had 2 bases not matched to a gene; V was cut back by 4 bases and J by 0 bases. The chain's CDR3 is CASSRTGNSNQPQHF. The CDR3 coding sequence is TGTGCCAGCAGCCGGACAGGGAATAGCAATCAGCCCCAGCATTTT.

The V call is TRBV25-1, the J call TRBJ2-3; TRBD1 agrees at 8 bases. V shed 3 bases and J 8 bases; nucleotides not matched to a gene: 7. The CDR3 extends over 14 amino acids. CDR1 and CDR2 (germline): MGHDK, SYGVNS. The CDR3: CASSEWGQAGTQYF. CDR3 DNA sequence: TGTGCCAGCAGTGAGTGGGGACAGGCGGGTACGCAGTATTTT.

This chain connects TRBV7-8 to TRBJ2-3; perhaps TRBD1 as D (6 bases). The CDR3 is 17 amino acids. CDR1 and CDR2 from the germline V gene are SGHVS and FQNEAQ. V lost 5 bases and J 6 bases, leaving 24 bases between the germline ends. Here the CDR3 reads CASSPLSGTFGLDTQYF. In DNA form, the CDR3 reads TGTGCCAGCAGCCCGCTGTCCGGGACATTTGGGCTGGATACGCAGTATTTT. Looking up the rest from reference TRBV7-8 and TRBJ2-3 gives the full variable domain: GAGVSQSPRYKVAKRGQDVALRCDPISGHVSLFWYQQALGQGPEFLTYFQNEAQLDKSGLPSDRFFAERPEGSVSTLKIQRTQQEDSAVYLCASSPLSGTFGLDTQYFGPGTRLTVL.

The chain uses TRBV7-9 and TRBJ1-2; possibly TRBD1 for D (5 bases). Germline V gives CDR1 SEHNR, CDR2 FQNEAQ (reference sequence). The CDR3 contains 13 residues. Trimming removed 7 bases at V and 4 bases at J, with 13 bases between. The DNA for the CDR3 is TGTGCCAGCACCGAGACAGATATCTATGGCTACACCTTC. The encoded protein is CASTETDIYGYTF.

The chain couples TRBV19 to TRBJ1-5; 8 bases line up with TRBD1. This CDR3 spans 14 amino acids. The germline gives CDR1 LNHDA, CDR2 SQIVND (reference sequence). The V segment lost 7 bases and the J segment 7 bases; nucleotides outside the gene matches: 9. The CDR3 region is CASKVRGLGQPQHF. CDR3 in DNA: TGTGCCAGTAAGGTCAGGGGGCTTGGGCAGCCCCAGCATTTT. Supplemented by reference TRBV19 and TRBJ1-5, the full variable domain reads DGGITQSPKYLFRKEGQNVTLSCEQNLNHDAMYWYRQDPGQGLRLIYYSQIVNDFQKGDIAEGYSVSREKKESFPLTVTSAQKNPTAFYLCASKVRGLGQPQHFGDGTRLSIL.

The chain is built from TRBV5-1 and TRBJ2-7; the D is unclear. Germline V gene sequence: CDR1 SGHRS, CDR2 YFSETQ. This CDR3 comprises 14 residues. Trimming took 5 bases from V and 1 from J, leaving 13 bases between them. This chain's CDR3 is CASRKMESSYEQYF. CDR3 coding DNA: TGCGCCAGCAGAAAAATGGAGTCATCCTACGAGCAGTACTTC.

This chain connects TRBV7-3 to TRBJ2-1, with TRBD2 matching 8 bases. This CDR3 region has 16 residues. The trim removed 2 bases at V and 5 bases at J, leaving 8 bases unmatched. The germline CDR1 and CDR2 sequences are SGHTA and FQGTGA. The CDR3 DNA reads TGTGCCAGCAGCTTATACGCGGGGGGACCTAACAATGAGCAGTTCTTC. It encodes CASSLYAGGPNNEQFF.

The chain joins TRBV30 to TRBJ2-5; 7 nucleotides match TRBD1. The CDR3 has 13 amino acids. V lost 5 bases and J lost 3; bases outside the gene matches: 6. Germline values: CDR1 GTSNPN, CDR2 SVGIG (reference sequence). CDR3 DNA: TGTGCCTGGGCCGGGACAGTAAAAGAGACCCAGTACTTC. It encodes CAWAGTVKETQYF.